This TCR beta chain emerged from a study of a mutant IDH1 vaccine in newly diagnosed glioma. Overall study context: Patients' prior therapy spanned radiotherapy, temozolomide, or both; most underwent both.

This clone came up once. Antigen: not known. Study observations and caveats: Seemingly, top peripheral T cell clonotype changes bore no relation to pseudoprogression.

Using immunoSEQ multiplex PCR, the repertoire was profiled, and TCRdb retains in-frame clones only, with some absent. The table records 30,000 to 35,000 clones, roughly four fifths of them present only once. Time point of the sample: week 5, during vaccination. Doses of 300 ug of mutant IDH1 20-mer peptide were given with topical imiquimod. This sequence originates from a man aged 25 to 40 with glioma. The specimen was PBMCs, collected from a glioma patient whose treatment included an IDH1 peptide vaccine.

The CDR3 protein is CASSPRSVGTGELFF. CDR3 nucleotide sequence: TGTGCCAGCAGCCCCCGTAGCGTAGGCACCGGGGAGCTGTTTTTT. The rearrangement joins TRBV11-2 to TRBJ2-2, with D possibly TRBD2 on 5 matching bases. Germline CDR1 reads SGHAT; CDR2 reads FQNNGV. V was pared by 5 bases and J by 4 bases, with 14 bases between. The CDR3 totals 15 residues.